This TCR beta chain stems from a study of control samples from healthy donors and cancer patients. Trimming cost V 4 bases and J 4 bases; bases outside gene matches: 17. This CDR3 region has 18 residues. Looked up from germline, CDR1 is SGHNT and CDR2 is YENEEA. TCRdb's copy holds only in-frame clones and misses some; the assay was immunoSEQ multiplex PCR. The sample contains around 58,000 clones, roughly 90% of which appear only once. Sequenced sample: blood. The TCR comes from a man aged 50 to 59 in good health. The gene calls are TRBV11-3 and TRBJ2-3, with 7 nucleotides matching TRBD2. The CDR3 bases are TGTGCCAGCAGCTCCCCGTTTATGGCGGGAGCTACAGCAGATACGCAGTATTTT. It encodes CASSSPFMAGATADTQYF.